The T cell receptor beta chain under discussion was sequenced for a study of T-cell reconstitution after alpha-beta-depleted transplantation in children (dated by TCRdb to the mid-2010s). Notes on the research overall: T-cell immune reconstitution after TCRalphabeta/CD19-depleted allogeneic hematopoietic cell transplantation in children was quantitatively tracked in the study by means of TCR repertoire profiling.

The method was PCR. The sequencing machine was an Illumina HiSeq 2500. TCR library preparation used molecular barcoding, with unique molecular identifiers applied to normalize quantification of the TCRbeta repertoire. The public sequencing data were trimmed at Q25 with fastp and processed into clonotypes with MiXCR by TCRdb, which kept only in-frame beta chains. Each CDR3 protein appears once, grouped with its most common genes and DNA. This sample is represented by roughly 200,000 distinct CDR3 sequences; around 9.6% of them were singletons. Clones ranked in the top ten supply around 6.2% of the sample. This clonotype has ten or more counts. It lacks a known antigen. Per-base qualities were not stored, and no clone one base away is much larger. From the cysteine through the phenylalanine, the CDR3 covers 13 amino acids. Just the 39-base CDR3 DNA is kept, in frame starting at base 1. V is reduced by 0 bases and J by 9 bases, leaving a spacing of 12 bases between them. CDR1 and CDR2, looked up from the germline V gene, are SGHTA and FQGNSA.

Rearrangement joined TRBV7-2 to TRBJ2-7; the D segment cannot be called with confidence. The sample in question was PBMCs from the stem cell graft donor, obtained from the stem cell graft. The receptor comes from a human donor who donated a stem cell graft to a child with acute lymphoblastic leukemia. At the DNA level, the sequence is TGTGCCAGCAGCTTAGCCGACATTACTGGGCAGTACTTC. Translated, this is CASSLADITGQYF. The entire variable domain, with the stretches around the CDR3 drawn from the reference TRBV7-2 and TRBJ2-7 proteins, is GAGVSQSPSNKVTEKGKDVELRCDPISGHTALYWYRQSLGQGLEFLIYFQGNSAPDKSGLPSDRFSAERTGGSVSTLTIQRTQQEDSAVYLCASSLADITGQYFGPGTRLTVT.